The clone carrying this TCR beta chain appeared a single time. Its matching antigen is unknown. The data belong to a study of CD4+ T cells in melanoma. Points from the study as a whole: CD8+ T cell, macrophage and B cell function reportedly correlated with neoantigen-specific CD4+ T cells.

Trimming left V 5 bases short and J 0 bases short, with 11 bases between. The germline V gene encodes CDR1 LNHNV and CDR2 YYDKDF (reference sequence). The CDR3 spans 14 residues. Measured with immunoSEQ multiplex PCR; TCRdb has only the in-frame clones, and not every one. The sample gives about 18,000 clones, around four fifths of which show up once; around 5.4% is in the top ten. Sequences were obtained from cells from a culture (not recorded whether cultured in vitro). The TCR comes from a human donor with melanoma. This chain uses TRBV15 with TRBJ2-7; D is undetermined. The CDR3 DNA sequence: TGTGCCACCAGCCCCCTCCCCTACTCCTACGAGCAGTACTTC. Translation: CATSPLPYSYEQYF.